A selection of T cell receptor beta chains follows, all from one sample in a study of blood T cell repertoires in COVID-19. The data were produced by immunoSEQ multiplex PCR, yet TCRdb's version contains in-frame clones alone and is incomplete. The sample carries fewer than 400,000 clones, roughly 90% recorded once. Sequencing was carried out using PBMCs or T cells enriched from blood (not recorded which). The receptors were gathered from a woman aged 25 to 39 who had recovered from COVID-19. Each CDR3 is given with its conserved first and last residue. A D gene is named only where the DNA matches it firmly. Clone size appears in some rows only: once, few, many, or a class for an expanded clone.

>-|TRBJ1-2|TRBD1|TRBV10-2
TGCGCCAGCAGCCGTACAGGGGACTATGGCTACACCTTC
CASSRTGDYGYTF
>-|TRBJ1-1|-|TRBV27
TGTGCCAGCAGTTTTAACCAGGCAACTGAAGCTTTCTTT
CASSFNQATEAFF
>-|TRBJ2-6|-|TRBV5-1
TGCGCCAGCAGCTTGGCCCTGGCGGGGTTCGGGGCCAACGTCCTGACTTTC
CASSLALAGFGANVLTF
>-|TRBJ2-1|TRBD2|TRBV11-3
TGTGCCAGCAGCTCTGGACTAGCGGGGTACAATGAGCAGTTCTTC
CASSSGLAGYNEQFF
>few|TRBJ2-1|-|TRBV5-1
TGCGCCAGCAGCATGGGCGGCAAGTCCTACAATGAGCAGTTCTTC
CASSMGGKSYNEQFF
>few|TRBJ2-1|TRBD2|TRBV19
TGTGCAGTGCGGGAGGGCTACAATGAGCAGTTCTTC
CAVREGYNEQFF
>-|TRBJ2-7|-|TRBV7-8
TGTGCCAGCAGCCCAGCCTACGAGCAGTACTTC
CASSPAYEQYF
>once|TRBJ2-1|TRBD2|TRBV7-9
TGTGCCAGCAGCAAGACTAGCGGGATTCCCAATGAGCAGTTCTTC
CASSKTSGIPNEQFF
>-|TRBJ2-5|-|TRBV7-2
TGTGCCAGCAGCTTAGGACTCCAAGAGACCCAGTACTTC
CASSLGLQETQYF
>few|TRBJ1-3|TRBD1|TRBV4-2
TGTGCCAGCAGCCGGGGACAGGTAATCTCTGGAAACACCATATATTTT
CASSRGQVISGNTIYF
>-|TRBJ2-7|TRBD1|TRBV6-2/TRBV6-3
TGTGCCAGCAGTTACCCCTCGACCGGACAGGTATCCTACGAGCAGTACTTC
CASSYPSTGQVSYEQYF
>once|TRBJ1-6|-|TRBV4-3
TGCGCCAGCAGCCCTAAGCGCGGTAGTGGGTCACCCCTCCACTTT
CASSPKRGSGSPLHF
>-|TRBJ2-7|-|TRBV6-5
TGTGCCAGCAGATCCTTAAGTCTCGGTACCGAGCAGTACTTC
CASRSLSLGTEQYF
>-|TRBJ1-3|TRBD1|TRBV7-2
TGTGCCAGCAGCTTTCCCGGGACAGTCTCTGGAAACACCATATATTTT
CASSFPGTVSGNTIYF
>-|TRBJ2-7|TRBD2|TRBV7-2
TGTGCCAGCAGCTTTTTTGGGGGGGACGAGCAGTACTTC
CASSFFGGDEQYF
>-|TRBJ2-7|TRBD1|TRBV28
TGTGCCAGCAGTTTACGGGACAGGGCAATTAGTGGCGCCTACGAGCAGTACTTC
CASSLRDRAISGAYEQYF
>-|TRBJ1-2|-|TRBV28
TGTGCCAGCAGTTTGTTAGGGGTAGGCTATGGCTACACCTTC
CASSLLGVGYGYTF
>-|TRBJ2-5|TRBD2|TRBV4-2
TGTGCCAGCAGCCAAGCGACTAGCGGGGGAGAGACCCAGTACTTC
CASSQATSGGETQYF
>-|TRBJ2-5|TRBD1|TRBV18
TGTGCCAGCTCATCGACGGGACAGGGGTCTAGGGAGACCCAGTACTTC
CASSSTGQGSRETQYF
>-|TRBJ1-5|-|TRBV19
TGTGCCAGTACCAGCATGCAGGCATCTGGACAGCCCCAGCATTTT
CASTSMQASGQPQHF
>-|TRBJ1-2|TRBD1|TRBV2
TGTGCCAGCAGGACAGGGGGGTACTATGGCTACACCTTC
CASRTGGYYGYTF
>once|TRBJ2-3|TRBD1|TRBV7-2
TGTGCCAGCAGCTTCACAGGGGGAGATACGCAGTATTTT
CASSFTGGDTQYF
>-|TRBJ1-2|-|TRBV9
TGTGCCAGCAGCTCATCTTCACGGGGTGGCTACACCTTC
CASSSSSRGGYTF
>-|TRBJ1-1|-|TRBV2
TGTGCCAGCAGGGAACACGGGGTGGTAGGCACTGAAGCTTTCTTT
CASREHGVVGTEAFF
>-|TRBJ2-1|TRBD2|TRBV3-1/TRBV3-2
TGTGCCAGCAGCCAAGGACTAGCGGGGGGGCGGAGGAATGAGCAGTTCTTC
CASSQGLAGGRRNEQFF
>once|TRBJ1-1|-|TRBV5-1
TGCGCCAGCAGCTTGCTGGCGACAGCGAACACTGAAGCTTTCTTT
CASSLLATANTEAFF
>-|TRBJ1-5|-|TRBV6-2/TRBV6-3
TGTGCCAGCAGCCCTCACTGGCAGGGAGGACGGGGGAATCAGCCCCAGCATTTT
CASSPHWQGGRGNQPQHF
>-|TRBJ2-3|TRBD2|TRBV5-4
TGTGCCAGCAGCTCAAAGCGGGAGACAGATACGCAGTATTTT
CASSSKRETDTQYF
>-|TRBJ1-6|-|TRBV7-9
TGTGCCAGCAGCTCGTTCGGTAATTCACCCCTCCACTTT
CASSSFGNSPLHF
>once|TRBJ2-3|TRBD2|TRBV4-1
TGCGCCAGCAGCCAATTTACTAGCGGGAGTGTGTCTAGCACAGATACGCAGTATTTT
CASSQFTSGSVSSTDTQYF
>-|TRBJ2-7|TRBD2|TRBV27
TGTGCCAGCAGTCTGCTACTAGCGGGAGTTTACGAGCAGTACTTC
CASSLLLAGVYEQYF
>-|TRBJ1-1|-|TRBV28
TGTGCCAGCAGTCTACCCGACAGGCCCCACACTGAAGCTTTCTTT
CASSLPDRPHTEAFF
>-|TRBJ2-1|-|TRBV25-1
TGTGCCAGCAGGGGCGCAGGGGTCGGAAATGAGCAGTTCTTC
CASRGAGVGNEQFF
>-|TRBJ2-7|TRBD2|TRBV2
TGTGCCAGCAGTGACGCACTAGCGGGAGCCCAGTACTTC
CASSDALAGAQYF
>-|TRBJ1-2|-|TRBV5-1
TGCGCCAGCTCAGATGATCGCCTAGGAGGCTACACCTTC
CASSDDRLGGYTF
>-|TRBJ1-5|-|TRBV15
TGTGCCACCAGCAGAGAACCTCTGGGGAGAATTCCTAGCAATCAGCCCCAGCATTTT
CATSREPLGRIPSNQPQHF
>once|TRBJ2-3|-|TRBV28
TGTGCCAGCAGGAAGGGGACAGATACGCAGTATTTT
CASRKGTDTQYF
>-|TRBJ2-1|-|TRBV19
TGTGCCAGTAGTATGCGGGATCGAACCTACAATGAGCAGTTCTTC
CASSMRDRTYNEQFF